The rows below give T cell receptor beta chains drawn from one sample of a study of T-cell reconstitution after alpha-beta-depleted transplantation in children. In TCRdb, the PCR reads were re-called with MiXCR into one record per CDR3 protein. The sample contains hundreds of thousands of distinct CDR3 sequences, about 16% of which appear only once. Sequenced here: PBMCs, mostly from graft donor cells, sampled 360 days after TCRalphabeta/CD19-depleted stem cell transplant. The origin of the receptors is a male patient under 10 years old who had a stem cell transplant for acute lymphoblastic leukemia, so the T cells may come from the graft donor. CDR3s include the opening cysteine and the closing phenylalanine or tryptophan. A D gene is named only where the DNA matches it firmly. The size of a clone is reported for some rows only, either as once, few or many, or as a class for expanded clones.

v_gene	j_gene	len	abundance	d_gene	CDR3nt	CDR3aa
TRBV13	TRBJ2-7	15	.	.	TGTGCCAGCAGTCTTCGACTAGGGAACCGCCACGAGCAGTACTTC	CASSLRLGNRHEQYF
TRBV12-3/TRBV12-4	TRBJ1-1	12	.	.	TGTGCCAGCAGTCCATATGGTAATGAAGCTTTCTTT	CASSPYGNEAFF
TRBV20-1	TRBJ2-1	18	many	TRBD2	TGCAGTGCTAGGTCAAACTTCTTCGGGAGGGCCCCCTACAATGAGCAGTTCTTC	CSARSNFFGRAPYNEQFF
TRBV12-3/TRBV12-4	TRBJ2-5	18	.	TRBD2	TGTACCAGCAGTTCCCCATATGCTAGCGGGAGGAGATGGGAGACCCAGTACTTC	CTSSSPYASGRRWETQYF
TRBV9	TRBJ2-3	16	.	.	TGTGCCAGCAGCCCCAGGAGAGGCGGAATCACAGATACGCAGTATTTT	CASSPRRGGITDTQYF
TRBV6-5	TRBJ1-2	12	many	TRBD1	TGTGCCAGCAGTAGGGACAGGGATGGCTACACCTTC	CASSRDRDGYTF
TRBV14	TRBJ2-1	17	.	.	TGTGCCAGCAGCCAAGACTCAGGGGTAGGGTCCTACAATGAGCAGTTCTTC	CASSQDSGVGSYNEQFF
TRBV4-1	TRBJ2-3	15	.	.	TGCGCCAGCAGCCAAGGGGTCGCCAGCACAGATACGCAGTATTTT	CASSQGVASTDTQYF
TRBV7-9	TRBJ1-3	15	many	.	TGTGCCAGCAGCTTTTCCGGGACGGCTGGAAACACCATATATTTT	CASSFSGTAGNTIYF
TRBV30	TRBJ2-2	15	.	.	TGTGCCTGGAGTGTAAGGGCCACAGGGTCCGGGGAGCTGTTTTTT	CAWSVRATGSGELFF
TRBV5-1	TRBJ2-7	13	.	TRBD1	TGCGCCAGCACACAGGGGAGCTCCTACGAGCAGTACTTC	CASTQGSSYEQYF
TRBV5-1	TRBJ2-5	15	many	TRBD2	TGCGCCAGCAGCGCAATAGCGGGAGGGCAAGAGACCCAGTACTTC	CASSAIAGGQETQYF
TRBV21-1	TRBJ1-2	12	.	.	TGTGCCAGCAGCAAAGAACCACGACTACCGAACTTC	CASSKEPRLPNF
TRBV12-3/TRBV12-4	TRBJ2-3	18	.	TRBD2	TGTGCCAGCAGTTTCGGGACTAGCGGGAGGGCCTTCACAGATACGCAGTATTTT	CASSFGTSGRAFTDTQYF
TRBV7-2	TRBJ2-5	15	few	.	TGTGCCAGCAGCTTACACGGGAACCCCCAAGAGACCCAGTACTTC	CASSLHGNPQETQYF
TRBV12-3/TRBV12-4	TRBJ2-7	14	.	.	TGTGCCAGCAGCCCATTCGACCGTACCTACGAGCAGTACTTC	CASSPFDRTYEQYF
TRBV15	TRBJ2-5	16	.	.	TGTGCCACCAGCAGAGATCGGTCCGCGGTCCAAGAGACCCAGTACTTC	CATSRDRSAVQETQYF
TRBV12-3/TRBV12-4	TRBJ2-1	12	many	.	TGTGCCAGCAGCAGTTATGACAATGAGCAGTTCTTC	CASSSYDNEQFF
TRBV4-1	TRBJ2-1	14	many	.	TGCGCCAGCAGCCCCGGACTCCTTAGCACCGAGCAGTTCTTC	CASSPGLLSTEQFF
TRBV10-3	TRBJ1-6	13	.	TRBD1	TGTGCCACGGTCGCCAGGGGGAATTCACCCCTCCACTTT	CATVARGNSPLHF